This T cell receptor (beta chain) is from a study of PD-L1 blockade in urothelial cancer. About the study: At 3 weeks (second dose) and 6 weeks after starting treatment, blood was analyzed.

This clone has only one observation. Synthetic TCR analog templates were spiked into all PCRs individually. Libraries were prepared by immunoSEQ multiplex PCR; TCRdb keeps only in-frame clonotypes and omits some of them. The sample has over 100,000 clones; approximately 84% are singletons. Time point of the sample: pretreatment peripheral blood. It was locally advanced or metastatic urothelial carcinoma that patients had. Germline lookup yields CDR1 SGHTA and CDR2 FQGNSA. CDR3 length: 14 amino acids. The trim removed 5 bases at V and 8 bases at J, leaving 5 bases unmatched. Material: PBMCs, obtained around atezolizumab (anti-PD-L1) treatment. The receptor's source is a man aged 50-60 years with urothelial cancer. The chain combines TRBV7-2 with TRBJ2-3; 12 bases align to TRBD2. As DNA, the CDR3 is TGTGCCAGCAGCCGACTAGCGGGAGTGGGTACGCAGTATTTT. It translates to CASSRLAGVGTQYF.